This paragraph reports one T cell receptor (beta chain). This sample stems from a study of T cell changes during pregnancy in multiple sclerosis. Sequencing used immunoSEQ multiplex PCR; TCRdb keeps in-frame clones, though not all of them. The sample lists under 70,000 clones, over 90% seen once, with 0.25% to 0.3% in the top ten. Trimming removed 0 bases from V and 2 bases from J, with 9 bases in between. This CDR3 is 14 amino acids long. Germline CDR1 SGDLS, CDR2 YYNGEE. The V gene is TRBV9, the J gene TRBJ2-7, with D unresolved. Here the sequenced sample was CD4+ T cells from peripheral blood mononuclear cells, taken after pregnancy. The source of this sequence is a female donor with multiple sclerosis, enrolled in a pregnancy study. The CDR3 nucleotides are TGTGCCAGCAGCGTAGCAGCGCAAACCTACGAGCAGTACTTC. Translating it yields CASSVAAQTYEQYF.